What follows are 9 T cell receptor beta chains derived from one specimen sequenced in a study of control samples from healthy donors and cancer patients. Only in-frame clones appear in the TCRdb table, and some are missing; sequencing was by immunoSEQ multiplex PCR. This sample has roughly 130,000 clones, with roughly 91% found just once. The material sequenced was PBMCs. All receptors derive from a man in his forties or fifties with head and neck cancer.

The chain joins TRBV13 to TRBJ2-2; D is uncertain. This CDR3 has 14 residues. The V and J ends lost 3 bases and 2 bases respectively, with 7 bases between them. Germline-derived CDR1 and CDR2 are PRHDT and FYEKMQ (reference sequence). The CDR3 region is CASSFWGNTGELFF. The CDR3 DNA sequence: TGTGCCAGCAGCTTTTGGGGAAACACCGGGGAGCTGTTTTTT.

CDR3 DNA sequence: TGTGCCAGCAGGTTTGGGGGGGGCAATCAGCCCCAGCATTTT. Translated: CASRFGGGNQPQHF. The rearrangement links TRBV28 to TRBJ1-5; D is possibly TRBD1 (5 bases). CDR1 and CDR2 (germline): MDHEN, SYDVKM. V lost 6 bases to trimming and J lost 2 bases, with 11 bases between them. This CDR3 spans 14 amino acids.

V usage is TRBV3-1 (or the pseudogene TRBV3-2) and J usage is TRBJ1-2; D gene ambiguous. The germline V and J ends were trimmed by 1 base and 8 bases, with 14 bases remaining between them. This CDR3 contains 14 residues. The germline gives CDR1 LGHDT, CDR2 YNNKEL (reference sequence). As DNA, the CDR3 is TGTGCCAGCAGCCAAGTACCCTCAAAGTGGGGCTACACCTTC. Protein: CASSQVPSKWGYTF.

This chain uses TRBV9 with TRBJ2-1, with 8 bases fitting TRBD2. V was clipped by 4 bases and J by 9 bases; unmatched bases: 15. Germline V CDR1 and CDR2: SGDLS, YYNGEE. CDR3 length equals 16 residues. Written as DNA, the CDR3 is TGTGCCAGCAGCTTCGCACCGGGACTAGATGTAGGTGAGCAGTTCTTC. Translation: CASSFAPGLDVGEQFF.

The chain carries TRBV27 and TRBJ2-3; D may be TRBD1 or TRBD2 (5 bases each). V was shortened by 2 bases and J by 0 bases, with 12 bases between the two germline ends. The germline CDR1 and CDR2 sequences are MNHEY and SMNVEV (reference sequence). The length of the CDR3 is 16 residues. The DNA of the CDR3 is TGTGCCAGCAGTTTAGTGGGGCAGCGGAGCACAGATACGCAGTATTTT. Its protein is CASSLVGQRSTDTQYF.

The CDR3 loop reads CASSDLFASGNTIYF. DNA for the CDR3: TGTGCCAGCAGCGACCTGTTTGCCTCTGGAAACACCATATATTTT. This sequence joins TRBV5-5 and TRBJ1-3, with unresolved D. Germline assignment: CDR1 SGHKS and CDR2 YYEKEE (reference sequence). This CDR3 spans 15 amino acids. Trimming took off 4 bases at V and 0 bases at J, with 11 bases between the two ends.

This clone was seen a handful of times. This chain joins TRBV5-1 and TRBJ2-3; D uncertain. V lost 4 bases to trimming and J lost 3 bases, with 15 bases between them. Germline V lookup: CDR1 SGHRS, CDR2 YFSETQ. This CDR3 is 15 amino acids long. CDR3 DNA: TGCGCCAGCAGCCCAACGCCCTCTTTAACAGATACGCAGTATTTT. Its protein product is CASSPTPSLTDTQYF.

The rearrangement links TRBV10-3 to TRBJ1-2; 8 bases are a match to TRBD1. The V segment lost 6 bases and the J segment 6 bases; nucleotides outside the gene matches: 3. The CDR3 loop spans 12 amino acids. Germline CDR1 and CDR2: ENHRY and SYGVKD. The CDR3 sequence: CAIRGQAHGYTF. CDR3 in DNA: TGTGCCATCAGGGGACAGGCACATGGCTACACCTTC.

The V call is TRBV7-2, the J call TRBJ1-6; unclear D gene. V was pared by 4 bases and J by 11 bases, with 15 bases between. The V gene's germline CDR1 is SGHTA and CDR2 FQGNSA. The CDR3 spans 14 residues. For the CDR3, the DNA is TGTGCCAGCAGCTCCCCGAGGCCGGGAGCACCCCTCCACTTT. Translating it yields CASSSPRPGAPLHF.